This passage covers 2 T cell receptor beta chains from one sample sequenced in a study of follicular helper T cells after annual influenza vaccination. Repertoires were generated with immunoSEQ multiplex PCR, while TCRdb's copy carries only in-frame clones and drops some. The sample includes roughly 27,000 clones, roughly 80% of them seen just once. As for time point: 2014-2015 season, pre-vaccination. The specimen was CXCR5+ CD38- circulating T follicular helper cells from blood, collected on the day of influenza vaccination. Regarding subset: circulating Tfh, non-naive CD4+CXCR5+PD-1+ (ICOS+CD38+ or ICOS-CD38-). All receptors derive from an adult who received the influenza vaccine.

The chain couples TRBV6-1 to TRBJ1-3; no clear D. In germline, CDR1 is MNHNS, CDR2 SASEGT. V was trimmed by 7 bases and J by 0 bases, leaving 10 bases between them. The CDR3 has 14 amino acids. The CDR3 nucleotides are TGTGCCAGCAATGTACAGAGCTCTGGAAACACCATATATTTT. Its translation is CASNVQSSGNTIYF.

The chain is built from TRBV7-2 and TRBJ2-5; D remains ambiguous. The germline V gene has CDR1 SGHTA and CDR2 FQGNSA. The V end was cut by 1 base, the J end by 7 bases, with 13 bases between. The CDR3 extends over 14 amino acids. The CDR3 loop is CASSLDQSSVTQYF. DNA for the CDR3: TGTGCCAGCAGCTTAGACCAATCGAGCGTGACCCAGTACTTC.